This section outlines one TCR beta chain sequence together with its context. These data belong to a study of blood T cell repertoires in COVID-19. Only in-frame clones appear in the TCRdb table, and some are missing; sequencing was by immunoSEQ multiplex PCR. The sample has more than 150,000 clones, approximately 86% seen once. Germline assignment: CDR1 SGHRS and CDR2 YFSETQ. V lost 0 bases and J 1 base, leaving 11 bases between the germline ends. This CDR3 spans 15 amino acids. The material sequenced was peripheral blood. The source is a man aged 60-69 years with acute or convalescent COVID-19. J is TRBJ2-7 and V is TRBV5-1, with a weak D call TRBD2 (6 bases). The CDR3 nucleotides are TGCGCCAGCAGCTTGGCCTGGGGGGAGTCCTACGAGCAGTACTTC. It translates to CASSLAWGESYEQYF.